This entry concerns a single TCR beta chain. Its matching antigen is unknown. CDR3 length equals 15 residues. Trimming removed 6 bases at V and 2 bases at J, with 17 bases between. Germline V gene data show CDR1 as MNHEY and CDR2 as SMNVEV (reference sequence). The PCR made use of 60 Vbeta and 13 Jbeta primers. Assay used: immunoSEQ multiplex PCR; TCRdb lists only in-frame clones, some missing. The data hold about 70,000 clones, with 55% to 75% observed a single time. This entry belongs to a study of cytomegalovirus exposure and HLA in healthy donors. The study's findings and limits: A classifier reportedly called cytomegalovirus status with high sensitivity and specificity. CMV serostatus was the only recorded immune exposure for donors.

The sample taken for sequencing was PBMCs. The J gene is TRBJ2-7, the V gene TRBV27; possible D gene TRBD1, 6 bases. The TCR comes from a woman aged 30 to 39 in good health and CMV-seronegative. CDR3 sequence reads: CASRSHESGAYEQYF. The CDR3 DNA follows: TGTGCCAGCAGATCCCACGAATCAGGGGCCTACGAGCAGTACTTC.